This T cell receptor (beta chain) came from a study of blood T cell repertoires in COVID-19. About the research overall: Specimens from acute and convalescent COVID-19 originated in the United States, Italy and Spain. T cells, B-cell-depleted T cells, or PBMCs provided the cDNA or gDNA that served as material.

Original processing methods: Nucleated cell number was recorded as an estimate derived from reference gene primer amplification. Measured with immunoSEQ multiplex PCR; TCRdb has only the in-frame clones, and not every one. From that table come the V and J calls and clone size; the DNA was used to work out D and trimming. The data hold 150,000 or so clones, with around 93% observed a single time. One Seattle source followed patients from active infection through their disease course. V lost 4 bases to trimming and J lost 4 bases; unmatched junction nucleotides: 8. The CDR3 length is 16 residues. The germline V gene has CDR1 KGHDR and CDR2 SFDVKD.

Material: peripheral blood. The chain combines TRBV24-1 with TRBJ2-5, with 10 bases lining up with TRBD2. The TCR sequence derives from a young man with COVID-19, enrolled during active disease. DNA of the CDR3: TGTGCCACCAGTGACCGGAAGAGGACTAGCGGAGAGACCCAGTACTTC. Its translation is CATSDRKRTSGETQYF.